This T cell receptor (beta chain) stems from a study of T-cell memory formation after mild COVID-19. Study outcomes and limitations: There were some responding clones in pre-infection memory, which suggested that cross-reactive memory had joined. Later expanders leaned toward CD4+, whereas clones contracting from day 15 to 85 were balanced CD4/CD8.

TCRdb independently ran MiXCR on the 5' RACE reads; one entry per CDR3 protein. The sample lists 350,000 to 450,000 distinct CDR3 sequences; roughly 20% were seen once. As for this clonotype: What it binds is unknown.

Sequencing was carried out using PBMCs or a T cell subset sorted from them (not recorded which). This clonotype was obtained from an adult woman who had mild COVID-19 (a few samples of this study predate the infection). Cell type and time point are not known.

The CDR3 nucleotides read TGTGCCAGCAGCCTTAGTAGCGGGGGAAGAATGTCTTACGAGCAGTACTTC. Translated, it gives CASSLSSGGRMSYEQYF. The chain couples TRBV12-3 or TRBV12-4 to TRBJ2-7, with 9 nucleotides matching TRBD2. V shed 6 bases, J shed 4 bases, and the junction held 16 bases outside the gene matches. The CDR3 runs 17 residues.